This TCR beta chain was captured by sequencing in a study of T cells in localized non-small cell lung cancer. Clones were sequenced by immunoSEQ multiplex PCR, and TCRdb holds only the in-frame ones, with some missing. The profile shows around 69,000 clones, about nine tenths of them singletons. On this clone itself: Its antigen is as yet unknown.

Study-level points and caveats: A raised T cell density in blood coincided with lengthier overall survival. Paired adjacent lung recovered a median approximately 57 of the top 100 tumor clones. The study sequenced only one region of the tumor. As a result, intratumor heterogeneity could not be excluded and remains possible. There was higher T cell clonality in uninvolved adjacent lung than in tumor, and it was highest there.

CDR3 size: 16 residues. Between the trimmed V and J ends, which lost 5 bases and 2 bases, there was a span of 17 bases. CDR1 and CDR2 from the germline V gene are SGHKS and YYEKEE (reference sequence). The source is a woman between 35 and 70 years old with stage I lung adenocarcinoma. This chain joins TRBV5-5 and TRBJ2-4; D is undetermined. The sequencing used peripheral blood, collected before any cancer treatment. CDR3 bases: TGTGCCAGCAGATACGCCGTGATGGGGACCAAAAACATTCAGTACTTC. It yields the protein CASRYAVMGTKNIQYF.